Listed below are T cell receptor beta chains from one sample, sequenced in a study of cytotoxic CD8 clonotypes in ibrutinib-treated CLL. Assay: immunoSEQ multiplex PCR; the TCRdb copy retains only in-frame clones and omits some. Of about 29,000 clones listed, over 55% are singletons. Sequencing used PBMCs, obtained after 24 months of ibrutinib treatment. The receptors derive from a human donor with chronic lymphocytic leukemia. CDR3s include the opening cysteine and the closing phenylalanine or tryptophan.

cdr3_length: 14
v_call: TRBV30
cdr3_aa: CAWGLAGGQDTQYF

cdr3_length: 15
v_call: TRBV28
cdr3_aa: CASSLGRAYQETQYF

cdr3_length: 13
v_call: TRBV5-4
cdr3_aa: CASSLEVGDTQYF

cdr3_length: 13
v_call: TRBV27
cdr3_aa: CASSLFSYNEQFF

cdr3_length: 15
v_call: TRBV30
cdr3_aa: CAWEGGLSYNSPLHF

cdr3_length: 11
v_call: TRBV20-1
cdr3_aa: CSAEDWETQYF

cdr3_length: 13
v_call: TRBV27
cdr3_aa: CASSVRVGTEAFF

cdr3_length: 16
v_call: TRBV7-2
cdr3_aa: CASSYRTGGRSYEQYF

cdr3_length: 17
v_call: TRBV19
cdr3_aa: CASSHLRSRTSNQPQHF

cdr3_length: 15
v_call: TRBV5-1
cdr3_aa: CASSLTSGASYEQYF

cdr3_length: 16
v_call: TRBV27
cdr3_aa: CASSSFARGGNEKLFF

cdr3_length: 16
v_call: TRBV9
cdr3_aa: CASSVATQGPDYGYTF

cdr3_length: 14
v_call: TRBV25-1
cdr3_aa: CASNGQGASSPLHF

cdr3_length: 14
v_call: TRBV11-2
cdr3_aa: CASSLGGYWLEQYF

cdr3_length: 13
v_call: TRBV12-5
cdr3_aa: CASGEGGGTEAFF

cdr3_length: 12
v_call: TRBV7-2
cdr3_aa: CATRTTWAEQFF

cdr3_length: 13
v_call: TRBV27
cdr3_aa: CASSFGRSYEQYF

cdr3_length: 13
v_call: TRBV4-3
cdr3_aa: CASSQDPVYGYTF

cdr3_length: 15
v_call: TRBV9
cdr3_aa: CASSVGHPSTDTQYF

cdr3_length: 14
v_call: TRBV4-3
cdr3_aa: CASSPQGGDTEAFF

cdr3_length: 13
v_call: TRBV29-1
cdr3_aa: CSVVRQGVDGYTF

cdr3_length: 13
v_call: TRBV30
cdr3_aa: CAYTRGRTSPLHF

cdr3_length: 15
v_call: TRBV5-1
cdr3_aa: CASSAQTRRTDTQYF

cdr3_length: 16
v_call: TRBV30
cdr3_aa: CAWSAHRGGDTGELFF

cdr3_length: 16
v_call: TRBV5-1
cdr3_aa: CASSLAWTGGDYGYTF

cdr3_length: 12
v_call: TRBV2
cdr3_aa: CASNLGSEKLFF

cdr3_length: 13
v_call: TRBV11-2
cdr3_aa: CASSPFGYTEAFF

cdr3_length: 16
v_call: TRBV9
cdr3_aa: CASSGGQGDSTDTQYF